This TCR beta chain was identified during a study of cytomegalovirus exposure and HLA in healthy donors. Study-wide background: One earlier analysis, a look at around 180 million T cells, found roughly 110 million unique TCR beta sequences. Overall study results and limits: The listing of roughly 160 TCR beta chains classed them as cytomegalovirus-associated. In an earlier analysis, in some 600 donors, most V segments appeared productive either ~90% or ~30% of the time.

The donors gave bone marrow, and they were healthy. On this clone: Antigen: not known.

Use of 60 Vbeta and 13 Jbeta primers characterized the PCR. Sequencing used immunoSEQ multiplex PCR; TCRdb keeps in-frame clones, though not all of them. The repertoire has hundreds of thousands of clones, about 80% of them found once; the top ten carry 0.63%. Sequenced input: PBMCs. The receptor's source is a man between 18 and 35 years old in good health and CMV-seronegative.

CDR3 sequence (DNA): TGTGCCAACTCCGCCGGCGGGAACCCACCGAAGGACTACAATGAGCAGTTCTTC. Encoded protein: CANSAGGNPPKDYNEQFF. The gene calls are TRBV27 and TRBJ2-1; D is possibly TRBD2 (6 bases). V shed 10 bases and J shed 3 bases, with 28 bases lying between them. The CDR3 extends over 18 amino acids. Germline V CDR1 and CDR2: MNHEY, SMNVEV (reference sequence).